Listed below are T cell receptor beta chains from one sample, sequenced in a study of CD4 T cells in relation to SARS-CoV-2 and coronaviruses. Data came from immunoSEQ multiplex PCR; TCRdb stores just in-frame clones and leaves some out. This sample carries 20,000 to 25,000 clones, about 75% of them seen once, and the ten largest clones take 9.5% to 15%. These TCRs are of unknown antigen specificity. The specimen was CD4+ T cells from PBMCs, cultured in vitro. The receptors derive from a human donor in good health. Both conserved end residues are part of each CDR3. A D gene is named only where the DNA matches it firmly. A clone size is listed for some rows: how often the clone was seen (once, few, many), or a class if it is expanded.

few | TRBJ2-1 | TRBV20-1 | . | CSARATLGQFF | TGCAGTGCTAGAGCCACCCTTGGACAGTTCTTC
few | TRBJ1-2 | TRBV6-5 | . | CASRSSWPEYGYTF | TGTGCCAGCCGGTCCTCGTGGCCGGAATATGGCTACACCTTC
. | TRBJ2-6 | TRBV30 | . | CAWSTEPSGANVLTF | TGTGCCTGGTCGACAGAGCCCTCTGGGGCCAACGTCCTGACTTTC
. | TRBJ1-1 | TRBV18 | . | CATVGETEAFF | TGTGCCACCGTGGGGGAGACTGAAGCTTTCTTT
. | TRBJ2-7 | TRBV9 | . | CASSPTTQGRGLYEQYF | TGTGCCAGCAGCCCCACAACACAAGGCAGGGGACTCTACGAGCAGTACTTC
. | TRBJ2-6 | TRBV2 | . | CASSFISRTDKSGANVLTF | TGTGCCAGCAGCTTTATCTCCAGGACAGATAAGTCTGGGGCCAACGTCCTGACTTTC
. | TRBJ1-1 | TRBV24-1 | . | CATSDLEGGRTEAFF | TGTGCCACCAGTGATTTAGAGGGGGGCAGGACTGAAGCTTTCTTT
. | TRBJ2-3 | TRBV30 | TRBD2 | CAWSVLRGLERNTDTQYF | TGTGCCTGGAGTGTACTAAGGGGACTAGAGCGGAACACAGATACGCAGTATTTT
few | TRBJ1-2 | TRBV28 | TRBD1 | CASSLLGTDYGYTF | TGTGCCAGCAGTTTACTCGGGACAGACTATGGCTACACCTTC
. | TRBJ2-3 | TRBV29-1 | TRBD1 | CSVVTGTVRSDTQYF | TGCAGCGTTGTTACCGGGACAGTCAGATCAGATACGCAGTATTTT
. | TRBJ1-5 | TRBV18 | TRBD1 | CASSPRTGGTSAGQPQHF | TGTGCCAGCTCACCCCGGACAGGGGGCACCAGCGCAGGTCAGCCCCAGCATTTT
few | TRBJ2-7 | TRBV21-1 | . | CASSKDREFPYEQYF | TGTGCCAGCAGCAAGGACCGAGAGTTCCCCTACGAGCAGTACTTC
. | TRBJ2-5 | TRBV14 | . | CASSQGRGETQYF | TGTGCCAGCAGCCAAGGACGGGGAGAGACCCAGTACTTC
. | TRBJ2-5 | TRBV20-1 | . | CSASLSGPRETQYF | TGCAGTGCTAGTCTCTCGGGGCCCCGGGAGACCCAGTACTTC
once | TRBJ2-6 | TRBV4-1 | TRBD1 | CASSLNRGITGANVLTF | TGCGCCAGCAGCCTAAACAGGGGAATCACTGGGGCCAACGTCCTGACTTTC
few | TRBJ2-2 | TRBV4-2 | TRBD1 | CASSQGQGDTGELFF | TGTGCCAGCAGCCAGGGACAGGGGGACACCGGGGAGCTGTTTTTT
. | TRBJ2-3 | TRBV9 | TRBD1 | CASRMEDKTGVPDTQYF | TGTGCCAGCAGGATGGAAGATAAAACAGGGGTCCCAGATACGCAGTATTTT
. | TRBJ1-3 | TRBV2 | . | CASSEGTSGNTIYF | TGTGCCAGCAGTGAGGGAACCTCTGGAAACACCATATATTTT
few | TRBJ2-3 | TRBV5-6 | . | CASSLGGASTDTQYF | TGTGCCAGCAGCTTGGGCGGGGCGAGCACAGATACGCAGTATTTT
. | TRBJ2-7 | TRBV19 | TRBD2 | CASSIRSSGGSPLEQYF | TGTGCCAGTAGTATTCGGTCCTCGGGCGGGAGCCCCCTCGAGCAGTACTTC
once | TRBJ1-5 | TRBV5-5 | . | CASSLDRDQPQHF | TGTGCCAGCAGCTTGGACAGAGATCAGCCCCAGCATTTT
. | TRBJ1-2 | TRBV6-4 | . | CASSDSNGRNGYTF | TGTGCCAGCAGTGACTCGAATGGGAGAAATGGCTACACCTTC
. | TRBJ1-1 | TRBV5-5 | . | CASSLGPHTEAFF | TGTGCCAGCAGTTTGGGACCGCACACTGAAGCTTTCTTT
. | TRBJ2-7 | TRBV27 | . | CASSLRGFQYEQYF | TGTGCCAGCAGTTTACGGGGGTTCCAGTACGAGCAGTACTTC
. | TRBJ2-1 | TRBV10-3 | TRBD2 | CAIRGREGEQFF | TGTGCCATCAGAGGACGGGAGGGCGAACAGTTCTTC
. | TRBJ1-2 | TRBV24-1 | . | CATSDLRGGRHYGYTF | TGTGCCACCAGTGATTTGAGGGGGGGGCGGCACTATGGCTACACCTTC
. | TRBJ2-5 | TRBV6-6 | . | CASSPPGSSAETQYF | TGTGCCAGCAGTCCCCCAGGCAGTTCGGCGGAGACCCAGTACTTC
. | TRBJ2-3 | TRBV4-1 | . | CASSQESRQTDTQYF | TGCGCCAGCAGCCAAGAGTCCAGGCAGACAGATACGCAGTATTTT
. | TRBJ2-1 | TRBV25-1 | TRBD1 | CASSEWSGQEQFF | TGTGCCAGCAGTGAATGGTCGGGACAGGAGCAGTTCTTC
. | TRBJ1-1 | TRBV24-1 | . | CATRQGAEAFF | TGTGCCACCAGACAGGGAGCTGAAGCTTTCTTT